This entry features one TCR beta chain sequence. Its antigen is not known. This sample is part of a study of shared clonotypes between healthy human individuals. The CDR3 consists of 16 residues. The V gene's germline CDR1 is SGHRS and CDR2 YFSETQ. V shed 4 bases and J 6 bases; nucleotides not matched to a gene: 11. Findings and limits, study-wide: Several donors had roughly 5% of their naive CD4 clonotypes in common.

Only in-frame clones appear in the TCRdb table, and some are missing; sequencing was by immunoSEQ multiplex PCR. The table has approximately 350,000 clones, 95% to 97% seen once. V is TRBV5-1 and J is TRBJ2-3; TRBD2 agrees at 10 bases. The sample was memory CD8+ T cells sorted from blood. Subset defined: CD45RO+ cells pooled with CCR7-negative TemRA cells. This receptor was identified in a man under 40 in good health. The CDR3, as DNA: TGCGCCAGCAGCAAGCCCCAGCGGGAGGGATATGATACGCAGTATTTT. Translated: CASSKPQREGYDTQYF.